This TCR beta chain derives from a study of blood T cell repertoires in COVID-19 (TCRdb year 2020). Notes on the research overall: Samples from collaborators originated in the United States, Italy and Spain and spanned both the acute and convalescent phases of COVID-19. Nearly every sample came with metadata listing a de-identified subject ID, COVID-19 status, age in years and sex. Samples were obtained from the ongoing ImmuneRACE study (first 160 participants) and from roughly 1,300 subjects provided by 6 global collaborators. Subjects who had been exposed to COVID-19, were actively infected with it, or had recovered from it provided the deeply sampled blood TCRbeta repertoires that made up the dataset. The repertoires were made available in a free public database intended to serve as a resource for research on the immune response to SARS-CoV-2. The prospective study material was composed of cDNA or gDNA derived from T cells, B-cell-depleted T cells, or PBMCs. Where available, HLA class I and class II types were taken from metadata supplied by the sample provider and were not determined by assay-based typing. Summary of the overall study and its limitations: The amount of clinical and demographic metadata varied by source and participant and was provided uncurated.

Each collaborating institution followed its own protocols to collect whole blood in K2EDTA tubes. Collaborator samples were shipped for TCRbeta analysis as frozen whole blood, isolated PBMCs, or DNA extracted from either sample type. The immunoSEQ Assay, a bias-controlled multiplex PCR, was used to amplify TCRbeta CDR3 regions from genomic DNA. In the authors' own workflow: The number of nucleated cells in each sample was estimated from the amplification of reference gene primers within the assay. To quantify the absolute abundance of each unique TCRbeta CDR3 rearrangement, sequence reads were collapsed and filtered. For each sample, productive Simpson clonality was calculated as the square root of Simpson's diversity index over productive rearrangements. TCRdb stores this immuneACCESS table with in-frame sequences only. Part of the clones is absent; in the studies checked, under half of the shortfall reflects unresolved V genes, and no reason is known for the rest. V, J and clone size are taken as reported in that table, and D and trimming were inferred from the DNA itself. In all, the sample holds 40,000 or so clones, and around nine tenths of those were seen once. The top ten hold roughly a fifth of the sample.

Counted from cysteine to phenylalanine, this CDR3 has 13 amino acids. The read is trimmed to its CDR3 DNA, 39 bases read in frame from base 1. Trimming takes 6 bases from V and 1 base from J, and the germline ends sit 9 bases apart. As for this clone: This clone's antigen is unknown. Base-call qualities are not available, and no considerably larger clone is one nucleotide away.

The sequence was collected from a man aged 45-65 years with active COVID-19. The V and J genes are TRBV12-3 or TRBV12-4 and TRBJ1-1; too little of a D gene remains to name it. Sequenced input: peripheral blood. The nucleotides are TGTGCCAGCAGCCCGACACCGAACACTGAAGCTTTCTTT. Its protein product is CASSPTPNTEAFF.